Listed here are 17 T cell receptor beta chains from one sample, sequenced in a study of cytomegalovirus exposure and HLA in healthy donors. 13 Jbeta primers and 60 Vbeta primers were used for the PCR. Here immunoSEQ multiplex PCR was the method, and the copy in TCRdb shows in-frame clones only, minus some. The sample has under 30,000 clones, roughly 79% seen once. Sequencing input: PBMCs. The receptor set was obtained from a male donor in good health and CMV-seronegative.

V usage is TRBV19 and J usage is TRBJ1-1, with D unclear. This CDR3 contains 14 residues. Germline CDR1 reads LNHDA; CDR2 reads SQIVND (reference sequence). Between the trimmed V and J ends, which lost 4 bases and 1 base, there was a span of 10 bases. The CDR3 DNA sequence: TGTGCCAGTAGTAGGGCAGGCACGAACACTGAAGCTTTCTTT. This encodes CASSRAGTNTEAFF.

Only a few counts were recorded for this clone. V is TRBV6-1 and J is TRBJ1-1; D uncertain. Per the germline V gene, CDR1 is MNHNS and CDR2 is SASEGT. Trimming removed 6 bases from V and 1 base from J, with 6 bases in between. The CDR3 has 12 residues. The CDR3 sequence: CASREQNTEAFF. CDR3 nucleotides: TGTGCCAGCAGGGAGCAGAACACTGAAGCTTTCTTT.

The chain links TRBV18 to TRBJ1-3; 8 bases agree with TRBD1. The CDR3 has 17 amino acids. V lost 2 bases to trimming and J lost 2 bases; unmatched junction nucleotides: 8. CDR1 KGHSH and CDR2 LQKENI come from the germline V gene. The CDR3, as DNA: TGTGCCAGCTCACCAACCCAGGGGGCGGGAGCTGGAAACACCATATATTTT. As protein: CASSPTQGAGAGNTIYF.

The chain recombines TRBV5-1 with TRBJ2-3; D perhaps matches TRBD1 (6 bases). The CDR3 sequence is 13 residues long. Trimming took 4 bases from V and 4 from J, leaving 10 bases between them. In germline, CDR1 is SGHRS, CDR2 YFSETQ. CDR3 residues: CASSVGQSDTQYF. For the CDR3, the DNA is TGCGCCAGCAGCGTTGGACAGTCAGATACGCAGTATTTT.

The J gene is TRBJ2-7, the V gene TRBV7-8; 7 bases align to TRBD2. V trimming: 3 bases; J trimming: 4 bases; junction bases outside the gene matches: 6. The CDR3 extends over 14 amino acids. Germline CDR1 reads SGHVS; CDR2 reads FQNEAQ. Here the CDR3 DNA reads TGTGCCAGCAGCTTCGGGGGGATCTTTTACGAGCAGTACTTC. This translates into CASSFGGIFYEQYF. The full variable domain, completed using reference TRBV7-8 and TRBJ2-7, is GAGVSQSPRYKVAKRGQDVALRCDPISGHVSLFWYQQALGQGPEFLTYFQNEAQLDKSGLPSDRFFAERPEGSVSTLKIQRTQQEDSAVYLCASSFGGIFYEQYFGPGTRLTVT.

V gene TRBV6-4 combines with J gene TRBJ2-5; TRBD2 might be the D (6 bases). The length of the CDR3 is 15 residues. The V end was cut by 4 bases, the J end by 5 bases, with 17 bases between. Per germline, CDR1 MRHNA and CDR2 SNTAGT. The CDR3 nucleotides are TGTGCCAGCAGTGTGGTTGGGGGGTCAATGGAGACCCAGTACTTC. Translating it yields CASSVVGGSMETQYF.

The V gene is TRBV4-3, the J gene TRBJ2-1, with 11 bases matching TRBD2. CDR3 size: 17 residues. Germline trimming cut 1 base from V and 8 bases from J; bases unmatched to any gene: 10. Germline V gene lookup returns CDR1 LGHNA and CDR2 YSLEER. CDR3 residues: CASSQALAGGESHEQFF. CDR3 DNA sequence: TGCGCCAGCAGCCAAGCCCTAGCGGGGGGCGAAAGCCATGAGCAGTTCTTC.

CDR3 sequence reads: CASSYTGGWVHEQYF. For the CDR3, the DNA is TGTGCCAGCAGCTATACAGGGGGGTGGGTCCACGAGCAGTACTTC. The chain uses TRBV5-6 and TRBJ2-7, with 8 bases that match TRBD1. The CDR3 has 15 residues. CDR1 and CDR2 from the germline V gene are SGHDT and YYEEEE. Trimming took 3 bases from V and 5 from J; bases not matched to a gene: 10.

The chain carries TRBV2 and TRBJ1-1; D perhaps matches TRBD1 (6 bases). This CDR3 has 14 residues. V lost 6 bases to trimming and J lost 3 bases, with 14 bases between them. The germline CDR1 and CDR2 sequences are SNHLY and FYNNEI. CDR3 DNA: TGTGCCAGCAGCAACAGGGCTGGGGACACTGAAGCTTTCTTT. Translated: CASSNRAGDTEAFF.

The genes are TRBV5-6 and TRBJ1-2; D ambiguous. V lost 1 base to trimming and J lost 6 bases, with 13 bases between them. Germline lookup yields CDR1 SGHDT and CDR2 YYEEEE. The CDR3 extends over 14 amino acids. This CDR3 is CASSLYRSSHGYTF. The CDR3 bases are TGTGCCAGCAGCTTGTACAGATCATCACATGGCTACACCTTC.

This clone appeared a few times. The chain combines TRBV10-3 with TRBJ1-1; TRBD1 matches at 12 bases. This CDR3 is 15 amino acids long. CDR1 and CDR2 (germline): ENHRY, SYGVKD. V trimming: 4 bases; J trimming: 7 bases; junction bases outside the gene matches: 7. This chain's CDR3 is CAISGDRGQRGEAFF. The CDR3 nucleotides are TGTGCCATCAGTGGGGACAGGGGGCAGCGTGGTGAAGCTTTCTTT.

J is TRBJ1-1 and V is TRBV28, with D uncertain. Germline loops: CDR1 MDHEN, CDR2 SYDVKM. Trimming stripped 3 bases from V and 0 bases from J, with 8 bases between. The CDR3 runs to 14 residues. Here the CDR3 reads CASSLGQMNTEAFF. CDR3 DNA: TGTGCCAGCAGTTTGGGCCAAATGAACACTGAAGCTTTCTTT.

The rearrangement uses TRBV4-2 and TRBJ2-1; 8 nucleotides agree with TRBD2. J lost 12 bases, V lost 3 bases, and 13 bases had no gene match. From germline, CDR1 is LGHNA and CDR2 YNFKEQ. CDR3 length: 15 residues. The CDR3 DNA reads TGTGCCAGCAGCCACCTATTCGGGGGGGAAATGTGGCAGTTCTTC. Translation: CASSHLFGGEMWQFF.

This clone was seen only a few times. Here the CDR3 reads CASSQDGDGEQYF. DNA of the CDR3: TGCGCCAGCAGCCAAGATGGTGACGGGGAGCAGTACTTC. This chain joins TRBV4-3 and TRBJ2-7; the D is unclear. Looked up from germline, CDR1 is LGHNA and CDR2 is YSLEER. V was shortened by 0 bases and J by 7 bases, with 10 bases between the two germline ends. This CDR3 spans 13 amino acids.

The gene calls are TRBV19 and TRBJ1-5; 7 bases are shared with TRBD1. V shed 6 bases, J shed 2 bases, and the junction held 4 bases outside the gene matches. The CDR3 contains 14 residues. CDR1 and CDR2 (germline): LNHDA, SQIVND (reference sequence). The CDR3 DNA reads TGTGCCAGTAGCAACACAGGGGGCAATCAGCCCCAGCATTTT. Its translation: CASSNTGGNQPQHF.

This clone was seen a single time. This chain connects TRBV19 to TRBJ1-1; D possibly corresponds to TRBD1 (6 bases). This CDR3 has 15 amino acids. CDR1 is LNHDA and CDR2 is SQIVND in the germline V gene (reference sequence). The V end lost 4 bases, the J end lost 3 bases, and 15 bases lay between the germline ends. The CDR3 DNA follows: TGTGCCAGTAGTAAACAGGGATTTACGGACACTGAAGCTTTCTTT. Translating it yields CASSKQGFTDTEAFF.

Only a few counts were recorded for this clone. This chain connects TRBV7-9 to TRBJ1-5, with D unresolved. Trimming took 7 bases from V and 5 from J, leaving 9 bases between them. CDR3 length: 12 amino acids. Germline CDR1 is SEHNR and CDR2 is FQNEAQ (reference sequence). In DNA, the CDR3 is TGTGCCAGCACGAGTTTGGATCAGCCCCAGCATTTT. Amino acids: CASTSLDQPQHF.